The TCR beta chain under discussion was sequenced for a study of shared clonotypes between healthy human individuals. Only in-frame clones appear in the TCRdb table, and some are missing; sequencing was by immunoSEQ multiplex PCR. The sample contains fewer than 1.4 million clones, around three quarters of which appear only once. This clone was picked up a small number of times. The TCR comes from a man between 18 and 35 years old in good health. Some clones in this sample may be carry-over from other donors' samples. The sample comprised memory CD4+ T cells from PBMCs. Subset of the sample: CD45RA-negative fraction.

The CDR3 here is CASSETGTSHETQYF. The CDR3, as DNA: TGTGCCAGCAGCGAGACCGGGACTAGCCACGAGACCCAGTACTTC. This chain uses TRBV11-3 with TRBJ2-5, with TRBD2 matching 9 bases. V trimming: 5 bases; J trimming: 5 bases; junction bases outside the gene matches: 9. CDR1 and CDR2 (germline): SGHNT, YENEEA. The CDR3 sequence is 15 residues long.